Here is one T cell receptor (beta chain) with its context. Its antigen remains undetermined. Per-base qualities were not stored, and no clone one base away is much larger. These data belong to a study of immune characteristics of hereditary and idiopathic chronic pancreatitis. Regarding the study in general: The study examined local immune cells and TCRbeta repertoires in the pancreas in hereditary and idiopathic chronic pancreatitis, using control pancreases from organ donors for comparison. TCRbeta sequencing included about five control pancreases, 7 or 8 pancreases with hereditary chronic pancreatitis and about 6 pancreases with idiopathic chronic pancreatitis. Minimal in vitro experimental manipulation of pancreas-infiltrating T cells was the reason the gDNA-based approach was selected. The full study reports these points: Both chronic pancreatitis groups showed significantly increased TCRbeta repertoire diversity and reduced clonality versus controls. Chronic pancreatitis caused by alcohol use was not included in the study. Because patient tissue could be obtained only at the time of TPIAT, differences in disease duration may have affected the immune findings. Numbers of productive TCR rearrangements correlated positively with disease severity scores among some 14 chronic pancreatitis patients. Hereditary and idiopathic chronic pancreatitis differed in Vbeta-Jbeta gene family usage, including TRBV10, TRBV19, TRBV23 and TRBV5.

V has 2 bases trimmed and J has 8 bases trimmed; junction bases matching no gene number 5. CDR1 MNHEY and CDR2 SVGAGI were looked up in the germline V gene. The CDR3, cysteine through phenylalanine, is 13 amino acids long. The DNA shown is the 39-base CDR3, in frame from base 1. The library was obtained by the immunoSEQ multiplex PCR assay. From pancreatic genomic DNA, the TCRbeta CDR3 region and adjacent sequences were amplified and sequenced. Under the source paper's analysis protocol: Repertoire diversity was measured as a mean normalized Shannon-Wiener index, alongside productive clonality and productive rearrangement counts. The nonparametric Mann-Whitney U test was used to compare repertoire metrics between controls and chronic pancreatitis. CDR3beta sequences with identical amino acid composition and length across subjects were defined as shared clonotypes. TCRdb retrieved this table from immuneACCESS and kept in-frame rearrangements only. Not all clones are present; in checked studies, unresolved V genes account for under half, and no reason is known for the remainder. V, J and clone size reflect that table, while D and trimming were determined from the DNA. This sample lists about 14,000 clones; 73% were detected once. 14% of the sample comes from the top ten.

Patients undergoing total pancreatectomy with islet autotransplantation (TPIAT) were the source of the chronic pancreatitis pancreas tissue. The chronic pancreatitis patients who were included had no known history of diabetes. For TCRbeta sequencing, genomic DNA was extracted directly from bulk pancreas tissue, without T cell sorting. Pancreas tissues from patients and organ donors were collected consecutively at two US centers. The sample was pancreas tissue with hereditary chronic pancreatitis. The TCR originated in a human donor with chronic pancreatitis. The receptor chain draws on TRBV6-5 and TRBJ1-1; 7 nucleotides in the junction match TRBD1. CDR3 reads: CASSYRGQREAFF. The DNA sequence is given as TGTGCCAGCAGTTACCGGGGACAGCGCGAAGCTTTCTTT.